The clone carrying this T cell receptor beta chain was seen a few times. Its antigen is currently unknown. Unique molecular identifiers featured in how the TCRbeta library was prepared. TCRdb independently ran MiXCR on the PCR reads; one entry per CDR3 protein. The sample carries roughly 200,000 distinct CDR3 sequences, roughly 8.1% recorded once. This sample stems from a study of T-cell reconstitution after alpha-beta-depleted transplantation in children. The study's findings and limits: Newly produced T cells mostly provided counts and TCRbeta diversity after one year, as hyperexpanded clones declined. Surviving recipient T cells and thymic progenitors underlay high day-60 TCRbeta diversity in some patients. Expanded clones from the graft, numbering several hundred, reportedly supplied alpha-beta T cells about two months after transplant.

From germline, CDR1 is MNHNS and CDR2 SASEGT. Trimming removed 6 bases from V and 4 bases from J; junction bases left unmatched: 6. The CDR3 has 13 residues. This specimen was PBMCs, mostly from graft donor cells, taken 360 days after TCRalphabeta/CD19-depleted stem cell transplant. This receptor was identified in a male patient between 2 and 9 years old who had a stem cell transplant for acute myeloid leukemia, so the T cells may come from the graft donor. This sequence joins TRBV6-1 and TRBJ2-7, with 7 positions matching TRBD1. The CDR3 region is CASRTTGRYEQYF. The CDR3, as DNA: TGTGCCAGCAGAACGACAGGGAGATACGAGCAGTACTTC.